This passage covers 26 T cell receptor beta chains from one sample sequenced in a study of T cells in narcolepsy. Using immunoSEQ multiplex PCR, the repertoire was profiled, and TCRdb retains in-frame clones only, with some absent. Among about 24,000 clones listed, approximately 62% were seen once. Sequencing input: memory (CD45RA-) CD4+ T cells from blood. These receptors came from a human donor in good health.

J is TRBJ1-3 and V is TRBV5-4, with D tentatively TRBD1 (5 bases). The CDR3 is 14 residues long. V dropped 2 bases and J dropped 2 bases, with 8 bases sitting between them. The V gene's germline CDR1 is SGHNT and CDR2 YYREEE (reference sequence). Written as DNA, the CDR3 is TGTGCCAGCAGCTTTACGGGGGCTGGAAACACCATATATTTT. Its translation: CASSFTGAGNTIYF.

This clone is medium-sized in the sample. The rearrangement joins TRBV11-2 to TRBJ2-1, with TRBD2 as a possible D gene (6 bases). From germline, CDR1 is SGHAT and CDR2 FQNNGV. This CDR3 spans 14 amino acids. The V and J ends lost 4 bases and 2 bases respectively, with 9 bases between them. The CDR3 sequence: CASSSASAYNEQFF. The CDR3 DNA reads TGTGCCAGCAGCTCCGCTAGCGCCTACAATGAGCAGTTCTTC.

V gene TRBV11-2 combines with J gene TRBJ1-1, with D unresolved. Germline loops: CDR1 SGHAT, CDR2 FQNNGV. V shed 4 bases and J shed 1 base, with 10 bases lying between them. CDR3 length: 14 amino acids. For the CDR3, the DNA is TGTGCCAGCAGCTCCACCGCATCGAACACTGAAGCTTTCTTT. Translation gives CASSSTASNTEAFF.

This clone was seen a handful of times. The rearrangement uses TRBV19 and TRBJ2-3; D possibly matches TRBD1 or TRBD2 (5 bases each). Looked up from germline, CDR1 is LNHDA and CDR2 is SQIVND (reference sequence). The CDR3 length is 13 residues. V shed 3 bases and J shed 5 bases, with 9 bases lying between them. Written as DNA, the CDR3 is TGTGCCAGTAGTATGATGGGGGTAGATACGCAGTATTTT. It is translated as CASSMMGVDTQYF.

J is TRBJ1-1 and V is TRBV11-2; TRBD1 matches at 7 bases. The CDR3 covers 13 residues. V lost 4 bases and J lost 4; bases outside the gene matches: 3. Germline CDR1 reads SGHAT; CDR2 reads FQNNGV. CDR3 nucleotide sequence: TGTGCCAGCAGCTCACACAGGGGCACTGAAGCTTTCTTT. As protein: CASSSHRGTEAFF.

The rearrangement links TRBV7-2 to TRBJ2-7; no firm D call. Deletions cut 5 bases from V and 1 base from J, with 12 bases between. The CDR3 length is 14 residues. Per the germline V gene, CDR1 is SGHTA and CDR2 is FQGNSA. The DNA for the CDR3 is TGTGCCAGCAGCCGACGCCGGTTTTCCTACGAGCAGTACTTC. Protein product: CASSRRRFSYEQYF.

The rearrangement joins TRBV5-1 to TRBJ2-6; 12 nucleotides agree with TRBD1. This CDR3 is 21 amino acids long. Germline V CDR1 and CDR2: SGHRS, YFSETQ. Trimming took 4 bases from V and 0 from J; bases not matched to a gene: 14. CDR3 DNA sequence: TGCGCCAGCAGCGTGGAGGGACAGGGGGCGCTAAGGCCCTCTGGGGCCAACGTCCTGACTTTC. Translated: CASSVEGQGALRPSGANVLTF.

The table lists this clone with a count of one. The chain recombines TRBV5-1 with TRBJ2-3, with unresolved D. CDR1 and CDR2 (germline): SGHRS, YFSETQ. This CDR3 has 13 residues. Between the trimmed V and J ends, which lost 0 bases and 9 bases, there was a span of 11 bases. The CDR3 sequence is CASSLGTVETQYF. The DNA for the CDR3 is TGCGCCAGCAGCTTGGGGACGGTTGAGACGCAGTATTTT.

This chain connects TRBV11-3 to TRBJ1-6; D is possibly TRBD1 (6 bases). From germline, CDR1 is SGHNT and CDR2 YENEEA. The V end lost 4 bases, the J end lost 10 bases, and 11 bases lay between the germline ends. The CDR3 totals 13 residues. CDR3 region: CASSSGVESPLHF. Written as DNA, the CDR3 is TGTGCCAGCAGCTCAGGGGTAGAATCACCCCTCCACTTT.

V and J are TRBV30 and TRBJ1-3, with unresolved D. Germline CDR1 is GTSNPN and CDR2 is SVGIG (reference sequence). The CDR3 spans 11 residues. V dropped 7 bases and J dropped 0 bases, with 4 bases sitting between them. CDR3 amino acids: CASPSGNTIYF. CDR3 bases: TGTGCCTCGCCCTCTGGAAACACCATATATTTT.

The rearrangement uses TRBV28 and TRBJ2-7, with D hard to call. Germline V gene data show CDR1 as MDHEN and CDR2 as SYDVKM. Trimming pared 4 bases from V and 2 bases from J, leaving 9 bases between. The CDR3 consists of 13 residues. The CDR3 bases are TGTGCCAGCAGTTACGATACAACCTACGAGCAGTACTTC. Translation gives CASSYDTTYEQYF.

The chain carries TRBV7-9 and TRBJ1-2; TRBD1 matches at 7 bases. The CDR3 is made up of 14 amino acids. CDR1 and CDR2 (germline): SEHNR, FQNEAQ (reference sequence). The trim removed 5 bases at V and 4 bases at J, leaving 7 bases unmatched. CDR3 DNA sequence: TGTGCCAGCAGCATAGGGACAGTCCTCTATGGCTACACCTTC. Protein: CASSIGTVLYGYTF.

This rearrangement joins TRBV28 to TRBJ2-7; D is unresolved. Trimming left V 7 bases short and J 6 bases short, with 16 bases between. CDR1 is MDHEN and CDR2 is SYDVKM in the germline V gene. The CDR3 totals 13 residues. The CDR3 sequence: CASNGHDWGEQYF. The DNA for the CDR3 is TGTGCCAGCAATGGTCATGATTGGGGCGAGCAGTACTTC.

This rearrangement joins TRBV5-1 to TRBJ1-1; 9 positions agree with TRBD1. CDR1 and CDR2 from the germline V gene are SGHRS and YFSETQ. The CDR3 runs 14 residues. Losses at the gene ends were 4 bases for V and 6 bases for J; bases not matched to a gene: 7. In DNA, the CDR3 is TGCGCCAGCAGCCTACAGGGGGCGGAATCTGAAGCTTTCTTT. It encodes CASSLQGAESEAFF.

The chain couples TRBV6-5 to TRBJ2-7; possibly TRBD2 for D (5 bases). V lost 6 bases and J 0 bases, leaving 15 bases between the germline ends. The CDR3 is made up of 15 amino acids. Germline V gene data show CDR1 as MNHEY and CDR2 as SVGAGI. The CDR3 nucleotides are TGTGCCAGCAGCCCTCTCAGCGGATACTCCTACGAGCAGTACTTC. This sequence encodes CASSPLSGYSYEQYF.

The chain is built from TRBV6-5 and TRBJ2-1; TRBD2 agrees at 8 bases. CDR1 and CDR2 from the germline V gene are MNHEY and SVGAGI. V lost 7 bases and J lost 0; bases outside the gene matches: 5. The CDR3 has 15 residues. CDR3 loop: CASKRGGSSYNEQFF. Written as DNA, the CDR3 is TGTGCCAGCAAACGGGGGGGAAGCTCCTACAATGAGCAGTTCTTC.

This rearrangement joins TRBV5-1 to TRBJ2-1, with D unresolved. Trimming left V 3 bases short and J 7 bases short, with 5 bases between. The length of the CDR3 is 11 residues. Germline-derived CDR1 and CDR2 are SGHRS and YFSETQ. CDR3 in amino acids: CASSSTNEQFF. For the CDR3, the DNA is TGCGCCAGCAGCTCGACGAATGAGCAGTTCTTC.

The V call is TRBV7-3, the J call TRBJ1-5; a possible D gene is TRBD1 (6 bases). The CDR3 spans 12 residues. In germline, CDR1 is SGHTA, CDR2 FQGTGA. Trimming cost V 11 bases and J 5 bases, with 13 bases left between them. The CDR3 DNA reads TGTGCCCGAAAGACAGGTTATCAGCCCCAGCATTTT. This sequence encodes CARKTGYQPQHF.

The chain couples TRBV11-2 to TRBJ2-1; D gene uncertain. The V and J ends lost 0 bases and 2 bases respectively, with 14 bases between them. The CDR3 is made up of 17 amino acids. CDR1 and CDR2 from the germline V gene are SGHAT and FQNNGV. The CDR3 DNA reads TGTGCCAGCAGCTTAGATCATTTAGGGTGGGCCTACAATGAGCAGTTCTTC. It translates to CASSLDHLGWAYNEQFF. Full variable domain (outside the CDR3, taken from reference TRBV11-2 and TRBJ2-1): EAGVAQSPRYKIIEKRQSVAFWCNPISGHATLYWYQQILGQGPKLLIQFQNNGVVDDSQLPKDRFSAERLKGVDSTLKIQPAKLEDSAVYLCASSLDHLGWAYNEQFFGPGTRLTVL.

This clone was picked up a small number of times. This chain uses TRBV6-1 with TRBJ1-6; TRBD1 is a possible D gene (5 bases). The germline V gene encodes CDR1 MNHNS and CDR2 SASEGT. This CDR3 has 13 residues. With 4 bases removed from V and 6 bases from J, the gap between germline ends came to 7 bases. CDR3 sequence: CASSGGVNSPLHF. CDR3 nucleotide sequence: TGTGCCAGCAGTGGAGGGGTTAATTCACCCCTCCACTTT.

V and J are TRBV5-1 and TRBJ1-2, with 7 bases fitting TRBD1. Germline V CDR1 and CDR2: SGHRS, YFSETQ. This CDR3 has 14 amino acids. V was pared by 4 bases and J by 4 bases, with 7 bases of the junction left unmatched. This CDR3 reads CASSPTGTVYGYTF. DNA of the CDR3: TGCGCCAGCAGCCCGACCGGGACAGTCTATGGCTACACCTTC.

The V call is TRBV4-1, the J call TRBJ2-1; TRBD1 is a possible D gene (5 bases). With 6 bases removed from V and 8 bases from J, the gap between germline ends came to 8 bases. CDR1 is MGHRA, CDR2 YSYEKL, per germline. CDR3 size: 11 residues. CDR3 DNA: TGCGCCAGCAGTACAGGCTATGAGCAGTTCTTC. It encodes CASSTGYEQFF.

The rearrangement links TRBV9 to TRBJ2-5; 10 bases are a match to TRBD2. CDR1 SGDLS and CDR2 YYNGEE come from the germline V gene. Trimming cost V 0 bases and J 4 bases; bases outside gene matches: 12. The CDR3 totals 18 residues. The CDR3 protein is CASSVGGVAGGAGETQYF. The CDR3, as DNA: TGTGCCAGCAGCGTAGGGGGAGTAGCGGGAGGAGCTGGAGAGACCCAGTACTTC.

The gene calls are TRBV28 and TRBJ1-5; possibly TRBD1 for D (5 bases). The V end lost 6 bases, the J end lost 8 bases, and 20 bases lay between the germline ends. From germline, CDR1 is MDHEN and CDR2 SYDVKM. The CDR3 is 15 amino acids. The CDR3 DNA is TGTGCCAGCAGGCTCCACGGGGCGTGGGGCGAGCCCCAGCATTTT. Amino acids: CASRLHGAWGEPQHF.

This clone was counted between two and nine times. The chain has TRBV5-8 and TRBJ1-3; D is ambiguous. Germline V gene lookup returns CDR1 SGHTS and CDR2 YDEGEE. Trimming shortened V by 3 bases and J by 7 bases, and 20 bases separated the two germline ends. There are 16 residues in the CDR3. CDR3 bases: TGTGCCAGCAGCTCCCGGCAGACTTCCGTGAGGAACACCATATATTTT. It codes for CASSSRQTSVRNTIYF.

The rearrangement joins TRBV15 to TRBJ2-7; TRBD1 matches at 11 bases. The germline V gene has CDR1 LNHNV and CDR2 YYDKDF (reference sequence). This CDR3 is 15 amino acids long. Unmatched junction bases numbered 5, after V lost 5 bases and J lost 2 bases. The CDR3 nucleotides are TGTGCCACCAGCTCTGGGACAGGGGGAACCTACGAGCAGTACTTC. Its protein is CATSSGTGGTYEQYF.